At least ten counts were recorded for the clone carrying this T cell receptor (beta chain). The junction had 10 bases not matched to a gene; V was cut back by 2 bases and J by 0 bases. This CDR3 region has 18 residues. Germline CDR1 MNHEY, CDR2 SVGEGT. Alpha- and beta-chain coverage of first-strand cDNA came from TRAV- and TRBV-specific primers. TCR amplification ran 15 to 20 PCR cycles using constant-region and V-primer adapter primers. TCRdb itself ran the reads through MiXCR, one entry per CDR3 protein. The data hold around 58,000 distinct CDR3 sequences, with under 30% observed a single time. These data originate in a study of low-dose radiotherapy and immunotherapy resistance in tumors. The wider study: The patients were given nivolumab 240 mg every two weeks and ipilimumab 1 mg/kg every six weeks, through an intravenous route.

The time point was: after trial treatment. The treatment here: LDRT plus nivolumab, ipilimumab, low-dose cyclophosphamide and aspirin (RACIN trial). This TCR was sampled from a male donor with prostate cancer. Sequencing was performed on PBMCs, taken after low-dose radiotherapy plus immunotherapy. J is TRBJ2-4 and V is TRBV6-2 or TRBV6-3; 7 bases match TRBD1. CDR3 sequence reads: CASSYTGQRLLAKNIQYF. The CDR3 bases are TGTGCCAGCAGTTACACGGGACAGCGGTTGCTAGCCAAAAACATTCAGTACTTC.